The text below deals with one TCR beta chain. What it binds is unknown. This entry is derived from a study of cytomegalovirus exposure and HLA in healthy donors. Study summary: The 110 or so validation repertoires were produced on the same platform as the roughly 690 repertoires of the first cohort. This was reported in a later analysis. Whole-study results and caveats: It was reportedly the case that the classifier diagnosed cytomegalovirus status with high specificity and sensitivity.

The data were produced by immunoSEQ multiplex PCR, yet TCRdb's version contains in-frame clones alone and is incomplete. The data show 120,000 or so clones, with about 96% seen just once and about 1.7% held by the top ten. Per germline, CDR1 MDHEN and CDR2 SYDVKM. The germline V and J ends were trimmed by 7 bases and 2 bases, with 11 bases remaining between them. This CDR3 contains 14 residues. This TCR was recovered from a man aged 18 to 29 in good health and CMV-seronegative. The chain joins TRBV28 to TRBJ2-2, with D possibly TRBD2 on 6 matching bases. Sequences were obtained from PBMCs. CDR3 sequence reads: CASMRTTNTGELFF. The CDR3 DNA reads as TGTGCCAGCATGAGGACTACAAACACCGGGGAGCTGTTTTTT.